What follows are 10 T cell receptor beta chains derived from one specimen sequenced in a study of T cell responses to AZD1222 COVID-19 vaccine. The repertoire was sequenced with immunoSEQ multiplex PCR; TCRdb's copy has only in-frame clones and lacks some. Here the sample spans some 120,000 clones, 92% being singletons. The material was peripheral blood, obtained 28 days after the second AZD1222 dose. The receptors derive from an adult who received the AZD1222 COVID-19 vaccine.

The table lists this clone with a count of one. The CDR3 loop is CSVEDPLNYGYTF. The CDR3 nucleotides are TGCAGCGTTGAAGATCCCCTAAACTATGGCTACACCTTC. This chain uses TRBV29-1 with TRBJ1-2; D unclear. V was pared by 0 bases and J by 2 bases, with 7 bases between. Germline CDR1 is SQVTM and CDR2 is ANQGSEA. The CDR3 covers 13 residues.

The chain recombines TRBV19 with TRBJ1-5, with D perhaps matching TRBD1 (5 bases). The germline CDR1 and CDR2 sequences are LNHDA and SQIVND (reference sequence). V lost 7 bases, J lost 6 bases, and 13 bases lay in between. The CDR3 sequence is 13 residues long. CDR3 nucleotides: TGTGCCAGTACTCGAGGGGAGGGTCAGCCCCAGCATTTT. The encoded protein is CASTRGEGQPQHF.

The V and J genes are TRBV5-4 and TRBJ2-7; a weak D match, TRBD2 (5 bases). Germline CDR1 SGHNT, CDR2 YYREEE (reference sequence). The CDR3 loop spans 14 amino acids. Trimming took 0 bases from V and 5 from J, leaving 12 bases between them. CDR3 bases: TGTGCCAGCAGCTTGGAAGAGGGTAGGAACGAGCAGTACTTC. Amino acids: CASSLEEGRNEQYF.

This chain joins TRBV16 and TRBJ1-2; possibly TRBD1 for D (5 bases). The germline V gene encodes CDR1 KGHSY and CDR2 FQNENV. With 0 bases removed from V and 4 bases from J, the gap between germline ends came to 15 bases. The CDR3 totals 16 residues. The CDR3 reads CASSQSEDGAVYGYTF. The CDR3 coding sequence is TGTGCCAGCAGCCAATCCGAAGACGGGGCGGTCTATGGCTACACCTTC.

The chain combines TRBV6-2 or TRBV6-3 with TRBJ2-3; 9 bases are a match to TRBD2. The CDR3 has 14 amino acids. Germline trimming cut 4 bases from V and 4 bases from J; bases unmatched to any gene: 3. CDR1 and CDR2 (germline): MNHEY, SVGEGT. The CDR3 protein is CASSSSGDPDTQYF. For the CDR3, the DNA is TGTGCCAGCAGTTCTAGCGGGGACCCAGATACGCAGTATTTT.

The rearrangement uses TRBV6-5 and TRBJ1-6; no firm D call. The V gene's germline CDR1 is MNHEY and CDR2 SVGAGI. The CDR3 extends over 11 amino acids. Trimming took off 5 bases at V and 12 bases at J, with 8 bases between the two ends. CDR3 sequence (DNA): TGTGCCAGCAGTACTGGGGTACCCCTCCACTTT. Translating it yields CASSTGVPLHF.

V and J are TRBV6-1 and TRBJ2-7, with 7 bases aligning to TRBD1. V shed 4 bases and J 1 base; nucleotides not matched to a gene: 10. CDR1 MNHNS and CDR2 SASEGT come from the germline V gene. The length of the CDR3 is 16 residues. CDR3 coding DNA: TGTGCCAGCAGTGTCCCGGGTCCCAGGGGGTCCTACGAGCAGTACTTC. Translation: CASSVPGPRGSYEQYF.

The gene calls are TRBV19 and TRBJ1-1; D is unresolved. Germline values: CDR1 LNHDA, CDR2 SQIVND (reference sequence). V was shortened by 3 bases and J by 6 bases, with 20 bases between the two germline ends. This CDR3 region has 16 residues. This CDR3 reads CASSISRTLEDAEAFF. CDR3 coding DNA: TGTGCCAGTAGTATTTCGAGAACCCTCGAGGACGCTGAAGCTTTCTTT.

The CDR3 spells CASSQFGLAGVGGELFF. In DNA form, the CDR3 reads TGTGCCAGCAGCCAATTTGGGCTAGCGGGAGTTGGCGGGGAGCTGTTTTTT. The chain combines TRBV4-2 with TRBJ2-2, with TRBD2 matching over 10 bases. The CDR3 is 17 amino acids. Germline CDR1 is LGHNA and CDR2 is YNFKEQ. The trim removed 2 bases at V and 7 bases at J, leaving 10 bases unmatched.

V gene TRBV15 combines with J gene TRBJ1-4, with a tentative D call TRBD1 (5 bases). Trimming removed 1 base at V and 2 bases at J, with 11 bases between. CDR3 length: 16 residues. Looked up from germline, CDR1 is LNHNV and CDR2 is YYDKDF (reference sequence). Here the CDR3 DNA reads TGTGCCACCAGCAGAGGTGGGGCGCTGACTAATGAAAAACTGTTTTTT. It is translated as CATSRGGALTNEKLFF.